This is a list of T cell receptor beta chains from one sample in a study of blood T cells in healthy people across ages. A single record per CDR3 protein comes from TCRdb applying MiXCR to the 5' RACE reads. The sample has some 640,000 distinct CDR3 sequences; more than 40% are singletons. Sequencing was carried out using blood. These receptor sequences come from a woman in her fifties or sixties in good health. The CDR3 runs from the conserved cysteine through the conserved F or W. Fields, in order: V gene, J gene, CDR3 protein.

TRBV20-1	TRBJ2-3	CSAERGQEDTQYF
TRBV20-1	TRBJ1-2	CSAREFSGVKSYGYTF
TRBV20-1	TRBJ2-1	CSASSPRTSGSGEQFF
TRBV29-1	TRBJ2-7	CSVGPTSPYEQYF
TRBV4-2	TRBJ2-3	CASSQERESDTQYF
TRBV20-1	TRBJ2-7	CSAKKGLAVYEQYF
TRBV4-1	TRBJ2-6	CASSQDLSAFGANVLTF
TRBV18	TRBJ1-1	CASSEGLGNTEAFF
TRBV28	TRBJ2-7	CASSPPPGSSYYEQYF
TRBV7-2	TRBJ1-2	CASSYGQGDRVGYGYTF
TRBV6-5	TRBJ1-2	CASTNGGYGYTF
TRBV15	TRBJ2-3	CATSRWGRERPDTQYF
TRBV6-2/TRBV6-3	TRBJ2-5	CASSLFGGKTQYF
TRBV4-3	TRBJ2-1	CASSQEGLASYNEQFF
TRBV29-1	TRBJ2-7	CSVKSTSGRGEYNEQYF
TRBV11-2	TRBJ2-3	CASSLRLAGLSTDTQYF
TRBV27	NA	CASSNKGPGSGYEQYF
TRBV7-9	TRBJ2-3	CASSSTPGLAGGGDTQYF
TRBV27	TRBJ1-6	CASSLYGTGNSPLHF
TRBV28	TRBJ2-1	CASSSRDAENEQFF
TRBV7-9	TRBJ1-3	CASSSGQGAHGNTIYF
TRBV20-1	TRBJ2-7	CSANGHLSYEQYF
TRBV24-1	TRBJ2-5	CATSDLLGETQYF
TRBV29-1	TRBJ2-3	CSVDPLAGGPTDTQYF
TRBV28	TRBJ2-7	CASSDREQYF
TRBV7-2	TRBJ2-7	CASSLRGGSTYEQYF
TRBV14	TRBJ1-1	CASSQSDRASSEAFF
TRBV12-3/TRBV12-4	TRBJ1-5	CASSSDSTSQPQHF
TRBV20-1	TRBJ2-4	CSARSTSGRVQYF
TRBV10-3	TRBJ2-3	CAISAWRERSTDTQYF
TRBV6-5	TRBJ2-7	CASSRAGTDNYEQYF
TRBV7-3	TRBJ2-1	CASSSAEAGAYNEQFF
TRBV4-2	TRBJ1-4	CASSQEFRGYHEKLFF
TRBV27	TRBJ2-2	CASSFDKAGELFF
TRBV7-2	TRBJ2-4	CANSPGRQNYGQYF
TRBV27	TRBJ2-7	CASRGREREQYF